The clone carrying this TCR beta chain was detected a few times. Its target is unknown. The record originates from a study of CD8+CD57+ T cells in acquired aplastic anemia. Turning to the study itself: The average for DNA from sorted CD4+ and CD8+ cells was 2.5 to 4 ug. Read counts for CD4+ cells (from healthy donors) averaged around 10 million.

The CDR3 has 13 residues. V lost 2 bases and J lost 10, with 12 bases in between. Whole-study results and caveats: No significant patient-versus-control difference appeared in CD8+ Simpson's diversity. Patients had approximately 30 CD8+ CDR3 sequences in common with controls (the shared set).

Using genomic DNA as the template, TCR beta VDJ and CDR3 profiling was carried out. TCRdb independently ran MiXCR on the reads; one entry per CDR3 protein. This sample carries about 220,000 distinct CDR3 sequences, approximately 35% of them seen once, and the ten largest clones take 1% to 1.3%. This rearrangement joins TRBV12-3 or TRBV12-4 to TRBJ2-1; D possibly matches TRBD1 or TRBD2 (5 bases each). The clonotype was recovered from a human donor in good health, serving as a control. The specimen sequenced was sorted CD4+, CD8+, or CD8+CD57+ T cells (not recorded which) from PBMCs. CDR3 protein: CASSLTLGTEQFF. The CDR3 DNA follows: TGTGCCAGCAGTTTAACGTTAGGGACCGAGCAGTTCTTC.